This T cell receptor (beta chain) derives from a study of CD4 T cells in relation to SARS-CoV-2 and coronaviruses. Data came from immunoSEQ multiplex PCR; TCRdb stores just in-frame clones and leaves some out. This table holds just over 35,000 clones, about 80% found once. Germline V CDR1 and CDR2: SNHLY, FYNNEI. V shed 3 bases and J shed 14 bases, with 10 bases lying between them. The CDR3 totals 11 residues. Concerning this clone: Antigen unknown.

The source material was naive CD4+ T cells from PBMCs, cultured in vitro. Subset indicated: naive CD4+ T cells isolated by negative enrichment. The rearrangement links TRBV2 to TRBJ1-4, with a weak D call TRBD1 (6 bases). This clonotype originated in an adult with COVID-19. CDR3 in DNA: TGTGCCAGCAGTGAGGACAGTCTGCTGTTTTTT. Its protein product is CASSEDSLLFF.